These 15 T cell receptor beta chains were all obtained from the same sample, sequenced in a study of naive and memory T cell subsets. The antigens for these receptors are not known. Two oligonucleotides, mixed equimolar, formed the beta constant-region primer covering TRBC1 and TRBC2. Ligated cDNA was amplified by four rounds of PCR with nested alpha and beta constant-region primers and SP2. TCRdb fed the UMI-ligation and nested PCR reads into MiXCR, producing one record per CDR3 protein. The profile shows approximately 150,000 distinct CDR3 sequences, about 20% of them singletons. Findings and caveats of the study: A few larger clonotypes appeared in naive repertoires, especially CD8, possibly memory cells re-expressing CD45RA.

Sequencing input: naive CD8+ T cells from blood. These receptors came from a human donor in good health.

The chain couples TRBV6-1 to TRBJ2-7; D uncertain. Germline CDR1 reads MNHNS; CDR2 reads SASEGT. The CDR3 sequence is 15 residues long. V dropped 7 bases and J dropped 5 bases, with 21 bases sitting between them. DNA for the CDR3: TGTGCCAGCACAACAAGCGTGGGCCTGGCGGACGAGCAGTACTTC. This gives the protein CASTTSVGLADEQYF.

The chain joins TRBV12-3 or TRBV12-4 to TRBJ1-5; D is possibly TRBD1 (5 bases). The CDR3 is 13 amino acids. V was trimmed by 8 bases and J by 6 bases, leaving 14 bases between them. CDR3 in DNA: TGTGCCAGCGGTATTGGGGGAGGTCAGCCCCAGCATTTT. Translation: CASGIGGGQPQHF.

This clonotype has more than one count but fewer than ten. This chain uses TRBV7-6 with TRBJ2-2; weak D call: TRBD1 (5 bases). Germline V lookup: CDR1 SGHVS, CDR2 FNYEAQ. The CDR3 has 15 residues. V was trimmed by 5 bases and J by 7 bases, leaving 17 bases between them. CDR3 residues: CASSRHQGNGGELFF. The CDR3 DNA reads as TGTGCCAGCAGCCGTCACCAGGGTAATGGCGGGGAGCTGTTTTTT.

This chain joins TRBV4-2 and TRBJ2-7; D not certain. The CDR3 is 13 residues long. V was shortened by 5 bases and J by 3 bases, with 11 bases between the two germline ends. From germline, CDR1 is LGHNA and CDR2 YNFKEQ. For the CDR3, the DNA is TGTGCCAGCAGCAGGTTTGCCCACTACGAGCAGTACTTC. This sequence encodes CASSRFAHYEQYF.

This clonotype occurred a few times. The chain recombines TRBV13 with TRBJ1-1, with no clear D. Germline CDR1 PRHDT, CDR2 FYEKMQ (reference sequence). The CDR3 has 13 residues. The V end lost 3 bases, the J end lost 3 bases, and 8 bases lay between the germline ends. CDR3 sequence (DNA): TGTGCCAGCAGCTTTGGGGAGGACACTGAAGCTTTCTTT. This gives the protein CASSFGEDTEAFF.

This clonotype has a handful of counts. The chain employs TRBV12-3 or TRBV12-4 and TRBJ2-7; no definite D call. The CDR3 sequence is 14 residues long. Between the trimmed V and J ends, which lost 4 bases and 4 bases, there was a span of 14 bases. The CDR3 DNA reads as TGTGCCAGCAGTTCATGGTCCGTGGGATACGAGCAGTACTTC. Amino acids: CASSSWSVGYEQYF.

V and J are TRBV20-1 and TRBJ2-7; D possibly corresponds to TRBD2 (6 bases). Between the trimmed V and J ends, which lost 0 bases and 1 base, there was a span of 10 bases. CDR3 length: 14 residues. CDR1 is DFQATT, CDR2 SNEGSKA, per germline (reference sequence). The CDR3 bases are TGCAGTGCTAGAGATGTCGGGACTTCCTACGAGCAGTACTTC. It specifies CSARDVGTSYEQYF.

This clonotype appeared a few times. V gene TRBV12-3 or TRBV12-4 combines with J gene TRBJ1-3; D might be TRBD1 (6 bases). This CDR3 region has 19 residues. V lost 3 bases, J lost 0 bases, and 21 bases lay in between. The chain's CDR3 is CASSFLVSDRLSSGNTIYF. The CDR3 region has the DNA TGTGCCAGCAGTTTTTTAGTTTCCGACAGGCTGAGCTCTGGAAACACCATATATTTT.

This clonotype was picked up a small number of times. V gene TRBV5-1 combines with J gene TRBJ2-5, with D unresolved. In germline, CDR1 is SGHRS, CDR2 YFSETQ. CDR3 length: 15 residues. Deletions cut 0 bases from V and 5 bases from J, with 14 bases between. The DNA for the CDR3 is TGCGCCAGCAGCTTGGCCTCGTCCTGGCTGGAGACCCAGTACTTC. Amino acids: CASSLASSWLETQYF. The full variable domain, in which reference TRBV5-1 and TRBJ2-5 provide the parts outside the CDR3, is KAGVTQTPRYLIKTRGQQVTLSCSPISGHRSVSWYQQTPGQGLQFLFEYFSETQRNKGNFPGRFSGRQFSNSRSEMNVSTLELGDSALYLCASSLASSWLETQYFGPGTRLLVL.

This clonotype appeared a few times. The J gene is TRBJ2-7, the V gene TRBV4-1; TRBD2 might be the D (6 bases). Germline CDR1 and CDR2: MGHRA and YSYEKL. The CDR3 length is 18 residues. Trimming removed 4 bases from V and 2 bases from J, with 24 bases in between. This CDR3 reads CASSPTLGGPAFAYEQYF. The CDR3 DNA is TGCGCCAGCAGCCCGACCCTGGGGGGACCAGCCTTTGCCTACGAGCAGTACTTC.

In this sample, this clonotype turned up a few times. The rearrangement links TRBV12-3 or TRBV12-4 to TRBJ1-3; no definite D call. This CDR3 region has 14 residues. Trimming cost V 5 bases and J 2 bases, with 10 bases left between them. CDR3 region: CASSPSPTGNTIYF. The CDR3 DNA reads TGTGCCAGCAGTCCCTCCCCGACTGGAAACACCATATATTTT.

This chain connects TRBV4-3 to TRBJ1-1; TRBD1 matches 9 bases. Looked up from germline, CDR1 is LGHNA and CDR2 is YSLEER. V was clipped by 3 bases and J by 7 bases; unmatched bases: 9. This CDR3 region has 15 residues. The CDR3 DNA reads TGCGCCAGCAGCCATACGGACAGGGGCAGCGATGAAGCTTTCTTT. Amino acid sequence: CASSHTDRGSDEAFF.

This clonotype was seen a handful of times. J is TRBJ2-7 and V is TRBV6-5, with 10 bases fitting TRBD2. V shed 3 bases and J 2 bases; nucleotides not matched to a gene: 4. This CDR3 is built from 15 residues. Germline V lookup: CDR1 MNHEY, CDR2 SVGAGI. This chain's CDR3 is CASSYKGLAAYEQYF. The CDR3 bases are TGTGCCAGCAGTTATAAAGGACTAGCGGCCTACGAGCAGTACTTC.

This clonotype occurred a few times. V is TRBV5-1 and J is TRBJ2-7; D unclear. Germline V lookup: CDR1 SGHRS, CDR2 YFSETQ. V lost 3 bases and J 5 bases, leaving 9 bases between the germline ends. The CDR3 sequence is 12 residues long. CDR3 DNA sequence: TGCGCCAGCAGCTCCTCAGCTGACGAGCAGTACTTC. Protein product: CASSSSADEQYF.

This clonotype was observed a few times. This chain joins TRBV6-1 and TRBJ2-1, with TRBD1 matching over 10 bases. Germline values: CDR1 MNHNS, CDR2 SASEGT. CDR3 length: 14 residues. V was clipped by 4 bases and J by 3 bases; unmatched bases: 0. The CDR3 protein is CASSGTGGYNEQFF. The CDR3 DNA follows: TGTGCCAGCAGTGGGACAGGGGGCTACAATGAGCAGTTCTTC.